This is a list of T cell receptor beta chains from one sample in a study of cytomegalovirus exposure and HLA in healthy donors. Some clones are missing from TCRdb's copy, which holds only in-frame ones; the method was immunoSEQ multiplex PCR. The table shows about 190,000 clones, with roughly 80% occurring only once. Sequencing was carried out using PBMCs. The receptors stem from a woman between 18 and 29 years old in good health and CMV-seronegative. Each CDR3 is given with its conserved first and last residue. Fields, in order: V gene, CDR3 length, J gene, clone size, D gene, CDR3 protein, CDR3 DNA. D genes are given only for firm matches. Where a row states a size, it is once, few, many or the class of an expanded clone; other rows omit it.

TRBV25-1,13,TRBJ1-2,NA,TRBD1,CASSDGTGLGYTF,TGTGCCAGCAGTGACGGGACAGGGCTAGGCTACACCTTC
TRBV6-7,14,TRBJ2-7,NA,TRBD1,CASSRRDRSYEQYF,TGTGCCAGCAGCCGCCGGGACAGATCCTACGAGCAGTACTTC
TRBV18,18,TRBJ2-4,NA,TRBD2,CASSGTSGRASAKNIQYF,TGTGCCAGCTCCGGGACTAGCGGGAGGGCCTCGGCCAAAAACATTCAGTACTTC
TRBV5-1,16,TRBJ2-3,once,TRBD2,CASSVGLETSTDTQYF,TGCGCCAGCAGCGTGGGACTAGAGACTAGCACAGATACGCAGTATTTT
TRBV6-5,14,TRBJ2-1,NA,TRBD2,CASSRAAGGIGQFF,TGTGCCAGCAGTAGAGCGGCGGGAGGGATAGGGCAGTTCTTC
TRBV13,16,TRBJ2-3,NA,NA,CASSRSWSSGTDTQYF,TGTGCCAGCAGCCGTTCCTGGTCTTCGGGCACAGATACGCAGTATTTT
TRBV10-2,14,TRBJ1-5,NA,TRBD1,CATSLGQGSQPQHF,TGCGCCACCTCACTTGGACAGGGCAGTCAGCCCCAGCATTTT
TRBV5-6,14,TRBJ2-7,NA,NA,CASSLSPRPYEQYF,TGTGCCAGCAGCTTGAGTCCCAGGCCCTACGAGCAGTACTTC
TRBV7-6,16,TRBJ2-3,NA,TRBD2,CASSTSGGLSTDTQYF,TGTGCCAGCAGCACCTCGGGGGGGCTTAGCACAGATACGCAGTATTTT
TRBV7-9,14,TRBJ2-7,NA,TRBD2,CASSQLAGHYEQYF,TGTGCCAGCAGTCAACTAGCGGGGCACTACGAGCAGTACTTC
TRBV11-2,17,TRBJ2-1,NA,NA,CASSLAPTRIAYNEQFF,TGTGCCAGCAGCTTAGCCCCCACTAGGATCGCCTACAATGAGCAGTTCTTC
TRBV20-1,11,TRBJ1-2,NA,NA,CSGRGAGGYTF,TGCAGTGGACGGGGGGCCGGTGGCTACACCTTC
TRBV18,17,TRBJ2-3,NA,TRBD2,CASSPPGRLAGSDTQYF,TGTGCCAGCTCACCACCCGGGAGACTAGCGGGATCAGATACGCAGTATTTT
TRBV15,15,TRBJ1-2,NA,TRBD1,CATSRGRGQGGGYTF,TGTGCCACCAGCAGAGGCCGGGGACAGGGCGGCGGCTACACCTTC
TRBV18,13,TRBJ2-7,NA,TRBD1,CASSPAGGEKQYF,TGTGCCAGCTCGCCGGCAGGGGGCGAAAAGCAGTACTTC
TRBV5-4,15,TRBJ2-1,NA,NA,CASSLERTIYNEQFF,TGTGCCAGCAGCTTAGAAAGGACAATCTACAATGAGCAGTTCTTC
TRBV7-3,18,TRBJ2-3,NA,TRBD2,CASSRITGASGSTDTQYF,TGTGCCAGCAGCCGAATAACCGGAGCTAGCGGTAGCACAGATACGCAGTATTTT
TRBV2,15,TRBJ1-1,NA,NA,CASSDPGIGQTEAFF,TGTGCCAGCAGTGATCCCGGGATAGGCCAAACTGAAGCTTTCTTT
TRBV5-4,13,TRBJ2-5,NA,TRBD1,CASSYDREETQYF,TGTGCCAGCAGCTATGACAGGGAAGAGACCCAGTACTTC
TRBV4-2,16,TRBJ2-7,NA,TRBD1,CASSQAPGQGGDEQYF,TGTGCCAGCAGCCAAGCTCCGGGACAGGGGGGTGACGAGCAGTACTTC
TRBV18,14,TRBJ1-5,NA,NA,CASSPPSHNQPQHF,TGTGCCAGCTCACCACCGAGCCATAATCAGCCCCAGCATTTT
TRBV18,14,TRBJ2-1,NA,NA,CASSPLALHNEQFF,TGTGCCAGCTCACCACTAGCGCTGCACAATGAGCAGTTCTTC
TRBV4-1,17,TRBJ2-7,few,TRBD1,CASSPTELGTGVYEQYF,TGCGCCAGCTCCCCAACGGAGCTAGGGACAGGGGTGTACGAGCAGTACTTC
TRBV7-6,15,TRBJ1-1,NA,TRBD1,CASSLMTGVNTEAFF,TGTGCCAGCAGCTTAATGACAGGGGTGAACACTGAAGCTTTCTTT
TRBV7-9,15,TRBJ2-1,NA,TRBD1,CASSLRQGGYNEQFF,TGTGCCAGCAGCCTTCGACAGGGGGGCTACAATGAGCAGTTCTTC
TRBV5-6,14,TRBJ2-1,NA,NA,CASSFRTDYNEQFF,TGTGCCAGCAGCTTCAGAACAGACTACAATGAGCAGTTCTTC
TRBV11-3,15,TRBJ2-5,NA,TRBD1,CASSLKDRGQETQYF,TGTGCCAGCAGCTTAAAGGACAGGGGTCAAGAGACCCAGTACTTC
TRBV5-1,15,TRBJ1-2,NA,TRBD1,CASSLPGQGAYGYTF,TGCGCCAGCAGCCTCCCGGGACAGGGGGCTTATGGCTACACCTTC
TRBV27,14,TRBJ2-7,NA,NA,CASRQQTSSYEQYF,TGTGCCAGCAGACAACAGACTAGCTCCTACGAGCAGTACTTC
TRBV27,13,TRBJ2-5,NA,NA,CASSLTWKEAQYF,TGTGCCAGCAGTTTGACTTGGAAAGAGGCCCAGTACTTC
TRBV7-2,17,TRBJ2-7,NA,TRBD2,CASSPGLAGGPGYEQYF,TGTGCCAGCAGCCCGGGACTAGCGGGAGGGCCGGGCTACGAGCAGTACTTC